This is a list of T cell receptor beta chains from one sample in a study of blood T cell repertoires in COVID-19. Profiled with immunoSEQ multiplex PCR; TCRdb holds only in-frame clones, not every one. The sample includes under 450,000 clones, roughly 77% of them seen just once. Sequencing was performed on peripheral blood. The receptors were gathered from a human donor with acute or convalescent COVID-19. The donor label of this sample is uncertain. The conserved cysteine and the conserved F or W are not part of the CDR3 here. The order of the fields is clone size, V gene, CDR3 protein. Some rows have no size entry. The others give once, few or many, or a class for an expanded clone.

NA TRBV5-1 ASSLSGSSRLDTQY
NA TRBV6-5 ASSTQHGGGNTQY
NA TRBV28 ASSPSLRGGYGYT
NA TRBV14 ASSQMRYEQY
NA TRBV12-1 ASSFVTGGIDYGYT
NA TRBV29-1 SVVQGAGEQF
NA TRBV18 ASSQDRGAYEQY
NA TRBV7-8 ASSPSGAGTGELF
NA TRBV11-2 ASSLTGASNTEAF
NA TRBV15 ATSRAPTGEDGYT
NA TRBV10-1 ASSEMSSRSFEQF
NA TRBV28 ASSLLSYEQY
NA TRBV12-3/TRBV12-4 ASRTDSNYGYT
NA TRBV6-1 ASSEVRGPNSPLH
NA TRBV3-1/TRBV3-2 ASSQDGRASWDGELF
NA TRBV5-1 ASSMGSGNTEAF
NA TRBV5-1 ASSSGTVLNEQF
once TRBV2 ASSEFSISDEQF
NA TRBV6-1 ASSGAGTAISYSNQPQH
NA TRBV18 ASSSDSNQPQH
once TRBV19 ASSIPGGNYGYT
NA TRBV18 ASSKWDRGSEQY
NA TRBV2 ASVQQGVLYGYT
NA TRBV18 ASSPQTGGQPQH
NA TRBV28 ASLDTNSYEQY
NA TRBV7-2 ASSSRLAGGPTDTQY
NA TRBV7-8 ASSPPGGVGQF
NA TRBV5-1 ASSFRRDYGYT
NA TRBV28 ASSFREGYT
NA TRBV21-1 ASGASYGYT
few TRBV6-5 ASRHRGKKTGELF
NA TRBV18 ASSPTPAYNSPLH
few TRBV3-1/TRBV3-2 ASSRQSNQPQH
NA TRBV13 ASSIRAGGNKAF
NA TRBV3-1/TRBV3-2 ASSFDRGQGYT
NA TRBV15 ATSRRTGENYGYT
NA TRBV2 ASSPGGTGGEKLF
once TRBV10-2 ASSERQGKHST
NA TRBV6-1 ASSEGLQGSYEQY
NA TRBV11-2 ASSLDLDRITTGEQF
NA TRBV3-1/TRBV3-2 ASSLGQANTEAF
NA TRBV4-2 ASSQDLYSNQPQH
few TRBV15 ATSRGQDNQPQH
NA TRBV6-5 ASSSSYGYT
once TRBV19 ASSTSSGWTDTQY
NA TRBV19 ASSRGAPYQPQH
once TRBV5-1 ASSLVAENYGYT